This record concerns one TCR beta chain sequence. Germline-derived CDR1 and CDR2 are SGHTA and FQGNSA. V lost 5 bases and J 1 base, leaving 11 bases between the germline ends. The CDR3 is 14 residues long. This record comes from a study of T cells in tuberculosis. Study-wide context: Samples predate treatment or fall within its first 7 days.

Libraries were prepared by immunoSEQ multiplex PCR; TCRdb keeps only in-frame clonotypes and omits some of them. The data show approximately 34,000 clones, with approximately 90% seen just once and about 2.4% held by the top ten. Time point indicated: new active TB diagnosis, blood taken before or within 7 days of starting treatment. The gene calls are TRBV7-2 and TRBJ2-5, with D perhaps TRBD2 (6 bases). The TCR was taken from an adult with tuberculosis. Sequencing used PBMCs, obtained at tuberculosis diagnosis. CDR3 DNA sequence: TGTGCCAGCAGCGGGGCGGGGATCCAAGAGACCCAGTACTTC. This translates into CASSGAGIQETQYF.